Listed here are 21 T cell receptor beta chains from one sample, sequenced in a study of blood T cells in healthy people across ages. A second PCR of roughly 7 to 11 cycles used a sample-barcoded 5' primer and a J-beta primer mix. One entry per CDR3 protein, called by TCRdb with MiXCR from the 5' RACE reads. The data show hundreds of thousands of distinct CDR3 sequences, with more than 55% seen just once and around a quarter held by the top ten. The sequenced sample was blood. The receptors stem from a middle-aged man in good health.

CDR3 amino acids: CSVFLDTQYF. CDR3 DNA: TGCAGCGTTTTTTTAGATACGCAGTATTTT. The rearrangement links TRBV29-1 to TRBJ2-3; D not certain. The V gene lost 5 bases and the J gene lost 5 bases, with 5 bases spanning the gap. CDR3 length: 10 residues. Germline CDR1 SQVTM, CDR2 ANQGSEA.

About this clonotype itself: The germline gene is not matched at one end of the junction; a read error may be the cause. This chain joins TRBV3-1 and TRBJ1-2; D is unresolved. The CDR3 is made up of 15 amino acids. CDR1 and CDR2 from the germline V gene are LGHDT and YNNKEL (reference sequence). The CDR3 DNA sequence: TGTGCCAGCAGCCAAGAACACAGTGGGATCTATAGCTACACCTTC. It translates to CASSQEHSGIYSYTF.

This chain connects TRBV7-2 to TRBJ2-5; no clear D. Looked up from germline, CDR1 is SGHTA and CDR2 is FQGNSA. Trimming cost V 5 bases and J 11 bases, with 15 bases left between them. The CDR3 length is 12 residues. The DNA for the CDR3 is TGTGCCAGCAGCCCGACCAGCTACGGGCAGTACTTC. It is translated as CASSPTSYGQYF.

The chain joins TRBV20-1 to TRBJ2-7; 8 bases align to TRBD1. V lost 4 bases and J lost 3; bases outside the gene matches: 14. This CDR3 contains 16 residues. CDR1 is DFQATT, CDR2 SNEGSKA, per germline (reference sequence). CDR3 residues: CSATGDRGFLYYEQYF. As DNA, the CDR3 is TGCAGTGCTACCGGTGACAGGGGCTTTCTTTACTACGAGCAGTACTTC.

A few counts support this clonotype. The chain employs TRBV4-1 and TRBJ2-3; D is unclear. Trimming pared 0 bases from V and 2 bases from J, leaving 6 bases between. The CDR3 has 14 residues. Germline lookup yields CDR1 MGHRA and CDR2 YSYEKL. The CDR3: CASSQEKDTDTQYF. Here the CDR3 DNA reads TGCGCCAGCAGCCAAGAAAAGGACACAGATACGCAGTATTTT.

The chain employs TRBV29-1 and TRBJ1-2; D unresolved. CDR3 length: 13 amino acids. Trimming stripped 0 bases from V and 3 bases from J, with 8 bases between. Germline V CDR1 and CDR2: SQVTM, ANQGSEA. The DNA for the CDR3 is TGCAGCGTTGAAGATTCAAGGGACTATGGCTACACCTTC. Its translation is CSVEDSRDYGYTF. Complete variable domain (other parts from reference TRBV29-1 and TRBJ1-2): SAVISQKPSRDICQRGTSLTIQCQVDSQVTMMFWYRQQPGQSLTLIATANQGSEATYESGFVIDKFPISRPNLTFSTLTVSNMSPEDSSIYLCSVEDSRDYGYTFGSGTRLTVV.

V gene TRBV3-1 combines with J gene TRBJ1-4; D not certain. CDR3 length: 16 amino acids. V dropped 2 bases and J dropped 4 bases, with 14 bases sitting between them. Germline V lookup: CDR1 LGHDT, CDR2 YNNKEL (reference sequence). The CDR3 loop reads CASSQNRRRVNEKLFF. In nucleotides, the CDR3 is TGTGCCAGCAGCCAAAATCGGCGGAGAGTTAATGAAAAACTGTTTTTT.

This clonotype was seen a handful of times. The CDR3 reads CSVVLGEKLFF. The CDR3 nucleotides read TGCAGCGTCGTATTAGGGGAAAAACTGTTTTTT. The genes are TRBV29-1 and TRBJ1-4; D uncertain. Germline V gene sequence: CDR1 SQVTM, CDR2 ANQGSEA. The germline V and J ends were trimmed by 6 bases and 8 bases, with 10 bases remaining between them. The CDR3 spans 11 residues.

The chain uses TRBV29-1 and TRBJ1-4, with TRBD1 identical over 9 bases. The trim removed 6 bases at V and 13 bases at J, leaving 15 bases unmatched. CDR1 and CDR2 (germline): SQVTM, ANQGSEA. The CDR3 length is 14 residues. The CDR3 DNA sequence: TGCAGCGTGGCCTTCCGGGACAGGGAAGGAACACTGTTTTTT. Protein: CSVAFRDREGTLFF.

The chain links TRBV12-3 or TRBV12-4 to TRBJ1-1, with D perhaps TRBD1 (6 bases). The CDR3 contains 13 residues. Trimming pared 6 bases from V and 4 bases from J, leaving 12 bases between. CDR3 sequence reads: CASRAGVPTEAFF. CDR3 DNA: TGTGCCAGCAGGGCAGGGGTGCCCACTGAAGCTTTCTTT.

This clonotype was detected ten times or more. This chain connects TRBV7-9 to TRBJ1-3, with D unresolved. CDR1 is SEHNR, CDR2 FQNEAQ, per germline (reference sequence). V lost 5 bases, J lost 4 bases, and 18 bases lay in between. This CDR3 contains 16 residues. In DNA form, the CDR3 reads TGTGCCAGCAGCCCACCGGACCCCGCAGGCGGAAACACCATATATTTT. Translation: CASSPPDPAGGNTIYF. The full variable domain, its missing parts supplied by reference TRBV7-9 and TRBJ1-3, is DTGVSQNPRHKITKRGQNVTFRCDPISEHNRLYWYRQTLGQGPEFLTYFQNEAQLEKSRLLSDRFSAERPKGSFSTLEIQRTEQGDSAMYLCASSPPDPAGGNTIYFGEGSWLTVV.

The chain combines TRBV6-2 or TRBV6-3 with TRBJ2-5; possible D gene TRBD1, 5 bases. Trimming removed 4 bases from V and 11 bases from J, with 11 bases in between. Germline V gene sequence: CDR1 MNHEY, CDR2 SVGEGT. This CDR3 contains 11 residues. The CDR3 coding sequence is TGTGCCAGCAGTTTTACAGGCCCACAGTACTTC. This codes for CASSFTGPQYF.

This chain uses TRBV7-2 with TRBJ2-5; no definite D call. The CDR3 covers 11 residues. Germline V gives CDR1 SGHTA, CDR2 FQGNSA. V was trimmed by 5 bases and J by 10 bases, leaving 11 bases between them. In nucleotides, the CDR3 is TGTGCCAGCAGCCGCAGTGGGGACCAGTACTTC. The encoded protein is CASSRSGDQYF.

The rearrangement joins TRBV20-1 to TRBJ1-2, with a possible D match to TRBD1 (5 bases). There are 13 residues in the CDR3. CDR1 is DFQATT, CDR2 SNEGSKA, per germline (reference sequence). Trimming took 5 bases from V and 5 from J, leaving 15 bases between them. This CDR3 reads CSASPAGLYGYTF. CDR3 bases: TGCAGTGCTTCCCCCGCGGGACTTTATGGCTACACCTTC.

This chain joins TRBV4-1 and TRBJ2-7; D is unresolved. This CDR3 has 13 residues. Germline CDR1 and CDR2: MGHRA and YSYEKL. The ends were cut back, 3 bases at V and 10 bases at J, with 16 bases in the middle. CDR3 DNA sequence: TGCGCCAGCAGCCAGAGGTCGGTGAACACCCAGTACTTC. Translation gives CASSQRSVNTQYF.

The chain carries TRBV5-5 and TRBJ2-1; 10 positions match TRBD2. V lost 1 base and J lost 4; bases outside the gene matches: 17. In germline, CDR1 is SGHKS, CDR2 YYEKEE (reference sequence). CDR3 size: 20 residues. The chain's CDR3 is CASSLPHGERGGLEYNEQFF. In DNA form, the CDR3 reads TGTGCCAGCAGCTTGCCGCATGGCGAGCGGGGGGGCCTCGAATACAATGAGCAGTTCTTC.

Written as DNA, the CDR3 is TGTGCCAGCAGCCTCCTCGGGTCTAGCGGAGATACGCAGTATTTT. Translated, it gives CASSLLGSSGDTQYF. The rearrangement links TRBV13 to TRBJ2-3; 7 bases fit TRBD2. Per the germline V gene, CDR1 is PRHDT and CDR2 is FYEKMQ (reference sequence). This CDR3 contains 15 residues. V gave up 5 bases and J gave up 5 bases; unmatched junction bases: 10.

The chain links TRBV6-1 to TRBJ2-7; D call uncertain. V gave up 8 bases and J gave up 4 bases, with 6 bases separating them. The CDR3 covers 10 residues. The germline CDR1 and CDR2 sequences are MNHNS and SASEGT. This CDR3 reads CASGQYEQYF. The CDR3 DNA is TGTGCCAGCGGTCAGTACGAGCAGTACTTC.

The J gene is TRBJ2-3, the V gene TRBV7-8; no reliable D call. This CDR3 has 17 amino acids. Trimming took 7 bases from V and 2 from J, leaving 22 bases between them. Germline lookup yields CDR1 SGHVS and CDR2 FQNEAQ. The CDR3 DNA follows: TGTGCCAGCATCCTCCGTGGGAAAGGGCCCGCCACAGATACGCAGTATTTT. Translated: CASILRGKGPATDTQYF.

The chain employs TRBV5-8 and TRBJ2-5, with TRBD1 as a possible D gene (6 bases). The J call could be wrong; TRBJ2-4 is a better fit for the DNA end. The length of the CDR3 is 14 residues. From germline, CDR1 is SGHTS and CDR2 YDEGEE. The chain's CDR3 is CASSLEGVKNIQYF. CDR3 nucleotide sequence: TGTGCCAGCAGCTTAGAGGGGGTCAAAAACATTCAGTACTTC.

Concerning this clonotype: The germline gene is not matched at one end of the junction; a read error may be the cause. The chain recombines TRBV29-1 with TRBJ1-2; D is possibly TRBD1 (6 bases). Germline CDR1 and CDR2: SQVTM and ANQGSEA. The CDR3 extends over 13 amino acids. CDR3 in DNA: TGCAGCGTTGAAAAAGGGGGTAACTATGGTTACACCTTC. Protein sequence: CSVEKGGNYGYTF. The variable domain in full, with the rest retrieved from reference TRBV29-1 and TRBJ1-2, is SAVISQKPSRDICQRGTSLTIQCQVDSQVTMMFWYRQQPGQSLTLIATANQGSEATYESGFVIDKFPISRPNLTFSTLTVSNMSPEDSSIYLCSVEKGGNYGYTFGSGTRLTVV.